A single sample gave rise to the 13 T cell receptor beta chains below, sequenced in a study of regulatory T cells in long-lasting Graves disease. Building the TCR beta libraries relied on iRepertoire HTBI primers, and CDR3 regions underwent Arm-PCR. TCRdb re-derived calls from the multiplex PCR reads in MiXCR, one entry per CDR3 protein. The profile covers 530,000 or so distinct CDR3 sequences, with around 16% appearing a single time and more than 10% taken by the ten largest. As for time point: newly diagnosed GD, antithyroid drugs for less than 3 months. Preparation of the TCR library used RNA extracted from PBMCs. The data were also submitted as part of a second study, on T cells in Graves' hyperthyroidism and ophthalmopathy.

Here the sequenced sample was peripheral blood mononuclear cells (PBMCs), taken at new diagnosis, from a patient treated with antithyroid drugs. Every receptor here comes from a man aged 18 to 30 with Graves disease.

The rearrangement joins TRBV6-1 to TRBJ2-1; 16 nucleotides align to TRBD2. This CDR3 has 19 amino acids. Looked up from germline, CDR1 is MNHNS and CDR2 is SASEGT. V was pared by 4 bases and J by 9 bases, with 15 bases of the junction left unmatched. The CDR3 nucleotides read TGTGCCAGCAGTGTTCTCTCTGGGGTGGGACTAGCGGGGGGGGGTGAGCAGTTCTTC. Translated, it gives CASSVLSGVGLAGGGEQFF.

This clonotype occurred many times. This chain links TRBV4-2 with TRBJ1-5; D is ambiguous. The length of the CDR3 is 14 residues. The germline V gene encodes CDR1 LGHNA and CDR2 YNFKEQ. Trimming pared 2 bases from V and 5 bases from J, leaving 10 bases between. The CDR3 here is CASSQQGSHQPQHF. The DNA for the CDR3 is TGTGCCAGCAGCCAACAAGGGAGTCATCAGCCCCAGCATTTT.

This clonotype was seen more than once but under ten times. This chain uses TRBV6-1 with TRBJ2-3, with TRBD2 matching 11 bases. This CDR3 has 16 residues. Germline CDR1 reads MNHNS; CDR2 reads SASEGT. With V trimmed by 5 bases and J by 6 bases, 10 bases remained unmatched. The CDR3 is CASSNRLAGQGDTQYF. The CDR3 nucleotides read TGTGCCAGCAGTAATCGACTAGCGGGACAGGGCGATACGCAGTATTTT.

In its sample, this clonotype was seen many times. The V call is TRBV25-1, the J call TRBJ2-1, with 13 bases lining up with TRBD2. Germline V CDR1 and CDR2: MGHDK, SYGVNS. After removal of 3 bases from V and 10 bases from J, the junction contained 9 bases not matched to a gene. This CDR3 is built from 16 residues. The CDR3 loop is CASSDPRGLAGNEQFF. CDR3 DNA: TGTGCCAGCAGTGACCCTCGGGGACTAGCGGGAAACGAGCAGTTCTTC.

Concerning this clonotype itself: Just one base apart from a much larger clone, this may be a read error. The gene calls are TRBV11-1 and TRBJ2-1; D is unclear. CDR1 SGHAT and CDR2 FQDESV come from the germline V gene (reference sequence). CDR3 length: 13 amino acids. This CDR3 reads CASSLAVVNEQSF. Here the CDR3 DNA reads TGTGCCAGCAGCTTAGCGGTCGTTAATGAGCAGTCCTTC.

This clonotype was recorded a few times. The V gene is TRBV6-1, the J gene TRBJ2-1; D ambiguous. With 8 bases removed from V and 2 bases from J, the gap between germline ends came to 10 bases. Germline-derived CDR1 and CDR2 are MNHNS and SASEGT. The CDR3 runs 13 residues. CDR3 coding DNA: TGTGCCAGCGCCCTCGGGCCCTACAATGAGCAGTTCTTC. This encodes CASALGPYNEQFF.

The chain combines TRBV7-9 with TRBJ2-7; the match to TRBD2 covers 7 bases. The CDR3 consists of 14 residues. Trimming took 5 bases from V and 0 from J; bases not matched to a gene: 4. Germline-derived CDR1 and CDR2 are SEHNR and FQNEAQ (reference sequence). The CDR3 sequence: CASSPQRDSYEQYF. The CDR3 region has the DNA TGTGCCAGCAGCCCTCAGCGGGACTCCTACGAGCAGTACTTC.

This clonotype has at least ten counts. The chain has TRBV27 and TRBJ2-7; TRBD2 might be the D (6 bases). Trimming stripped 6 bases from V and 6 bases from J, with 24 bases between. The CDR3 is 16 residues long. The germline V gene has CDR1 MNHEY and CDR2 SMNVEV (reference sequence). This CDR3 reads CASRPGGASFLSEQYF. Written as DNA, the CDR3 is TGTGCCAGCAGGCCCGGCGGGGCTAGCTTTCTGAGCGAGCAGTACTTC.

V gene TRBV7-2 combines with J gene TRBJ1-2; D gene uncertain. Per germline, CDR1 SGHTA and CDR2 FQGNSA. This CDR3 region has 13 residues. With 5 bases removed from V and 4 bases from J, the gap between germline ends came to 11 bases. CDR3 DNA sequence: TGTGCCAGCAGCCGGGGAATAGTCTATGGCTACACCTTC. Protein: CASSRGIVYGYTF.

The chain employs TRBV6-1 and TRBJ1-5; D perhaps matches TRBD1 (6 bases). Trimming pared 7 bases from V and 7 bases from J, leaving 20 bases between. Germline CDR1 is MNHNS and CDR2 is SASEGT. The CDR3 has 15 amino acids. CDR3 bases: TGTGCCAGCACCCTGTCGAGGGGGTCTGTCCAGCCCCAGCATTTT. Translated: CASTLSRGSVQPQHF.

This clonotype was seen more than once but under ten times. The genes are TRBV20-1 and TRBJ1-5; TRBD1 aligns across 9 bases. Germline CDR1 is DFQATT and CDR2 is SNEGSKA (reference sequence). J gave up 7 bases and V 0 bases, and 10 bases lay outside the gene matches. The CDR3 spans 16 residues. CDR3 residues: CSARETGTGLEQPQHF. The CDR3 region has the DNA TGCAGTGCTAGAGAGACCGGGACAGGGTTGGAACAGCCCCAGCATTTT.

The chain carries TRBV2 and TRBJ2-3; TRBD2 agrees at 8 bases. The CDR3 totals 17 residues. The V and J ends lost 6 bases and 6 bases, in that order; junction bases with no gene match: 17. The germline CDR1 and CDR2 sequences are SNHLY and FYNNEI. The CDR3 protein is CASSVEPAGEPRDTQYF. The CDR3 coding sequence is TGTGCCAGCAGCGTAGAACCAGCGGGAGAACCGAGGGATACGCAGTATTTT.

The gene calls are TRBV5-6 and TRBJ2-1; TRBD2 matches at 8 bases. Unmatched junction bases numbered 13, after V lost 5 bases and J lost 9 bases. CDR1 is SGHDT, CDR2 YYEEEE, per germline. This CDR3 is 15 amino acids long. The DNA of the CDR3 is TGTGCCAGCAGAGACGGGAGGGCTGGGAACACTGAGCAGTTCTTC. Translating it yields CASRDGRAGNTEQFF.